This note documents a single T cell receptor (beta chain) sequence. Its antigen is not identified. Russia was home to the donors, healthy Caucasian individuals aged about 6 to 90. This record comes from a study of blood T cells in healthy people across ages. Broader study findings: Expanded clonotype shifts may have been confounded, as the donors had an unknown CMV status. Strongly correlated with naive T cell percentage was TCR beta diversity. Naive CD4+ cells and diversity were both higher in long-lived donors than in aged donors.

Then a second PCR, running roughly 7 to 11 cycles, was carried out with a sample-barcoded 5' primer and a J-beta primer mix. Each CDR3 protein gets one entry after TCRdb re-called the 5' RACE reads with MiXCR. The table lists 850,000 to 1,100,000 distinct CDR3 sequences, around two fifths of them singletons. The germline V gene has CDR1 MDHEN and CDR2 SYDVKM. CDR3 length equals 13 residues. V shed 5 bases and J shed 11 bases, with 19 bases lying between them. This chain joins TRBV28 and TRBJ2-7; D possibly corresponds to TRBD2 (6 bases). Specimen: blood. The TCR comes from a man aged 18 to 30 in good health. This CDR3 reads CASSGRTDDHKYF. CDR3 bases: TGTGCCAGCAGTGGGAGGACGGACGACCATAAGTACTTC.